The clone carrying this T cell receptor beta chain has only a few counts. Its antigen is not identified. This entry is derived from a study of cytomegalovirus exposure and HLA in healthy donors. Study observations and caveats: Another analysis was done later, and it associated fewer than 20,000 TCR beta sequences with HLA alleles at 0.05 false discovery rate.

PCR used 60 Vbeta primers and 13 Jbeta primers. TCRdb keeps only in-frame clones here, not all; method: immunoSEQ multiplex PCR. The repertoire consists of around 120,000 clones, with roughly 80% occurring once and the leading ten covering 2.5% to 3.5%. The CDR3 contains 13 residues. From germline, CDR1 is WSHSY and CDR2 SAAADI. The V gene end was trimmed by 7 bases and the J gene end by 5 bases; junction bases not matched to a gene: 6. The receptor was isolated from a woman aged 35 to 49 in good health and CMV-seropositive. This chain joins TRBV10-2 and TRBJ2-5; TRBD1 agrees at 8 bases. Sample: PBMCs. The CDR3 bases are TGCGCCAGCAAAGGACAGGGTTTTGAGACCCAGTACTTC. This translates into CASKGQGFETQYF.